Listed below are T cell receptor beta chains from one sample, sequenced in a study of OX40 agonist ivuxolimab in advanced cancers. Measured with immunoSEQ multiplex PCR; TCRdb has only the in-frame clones, and not every one. Among tens of thousands of clones listed, 90% were seen once. Material: CD4+ or CD8+ T cells sorted from blood, obtained in a trial of the OX40 agonist ivuxolimab. The receptors derive from an adult with an advanced solid tumor such as melanoma, head and neck, liver or kidney cancer. CDR3s include the opening cysteine and the closing phenylalanine or tryptophan. Each record gives: clone size, D gene, V gene, J gene, CDR3 protein, CDR3 DNA. D genes are given only for firm matches. Clone size appears in some rows only: once, few, many, or a class for an expanded clone.

clone size: NA; D gene: TRBD2; V gene: TRBV5-1; J gene: TRBJ2-1; CDR3 protein: CASSPLAGGGNEQFF; CDR3 DNA: TGCGCCAGCAGCCCCCTAGCGGGGGGAGGAAATGAGCAGTTCTTC
clone size: NA; D gene: TRBD1; V gene: TRBV27; J gene: TRBJ1-5; CDR3 protein: CASRPGQDNQPQHF; CDR3 DNA: TGTGCCAGCAGACCAGGACAGGACAATCAGCCCCAGCATTTT
clone size: NA; D gene: NA; V gene: TRBV10-2; J gene: TRBJ1-5; CDR3 protein: CASSATDSAGRNQPQHF; CDR3 DNA: TGCGCCAGCAGCGCCACTGACAGTGCAGGGCGCAATCAGCCCCAGCATTTT
clone size: NA; D gene: TRBD2; V gene: TRBV4-1; J gene: TRBJ2-5; CDR3 protein: CASSPRELAGTQYF; CDR3 DNA: TGCGCCAGCAGCCCGCGGGAACTAGCGGGGACCCAGTACTTC
clone size: NA; D gene: NA; V gene: TRBV28; J gene: TRBJ1-6; CDR3 protein: CASTPGVLANSPLHF; CDR3 DNA: TGTGCCAGCACTCCCGGGGTCCTTGCTAATTCACCCCTCCACTTT
clone size: NA; D gene: NA; V gene: TRBV9; J gene: TRBJ2-3; CDR3 protein: CASSGVTGGGSSTDTQYF; CDR3 DNA: TGTGCCAGCAGCGGAGTAACTGGGGGAGGCTCTAGCACAGATACGCAGTATTTT
clone size: NA; D gene: TRBD2; V gene: TRBV11-3; J gene: TRBJ2-5; CDR3 protein: CASSLAASGRLQETQYF; CDR3 DNA: TGTGCCAGCAGCTTAGCGGCTAGCGGGAGGCTACAAGAGACCCAGTACTTC
clone size: NA; D gene: NA; V gene: TRBV29-1; J gene: TRBJ2-4; CDR3 protein: CSVIGQENIQYF; CDR3 DNA: TGCAGCGTTATAGGGCAGGAAAACATTCAGTACTTC
clone size: NA; D gene: NA; V gene: TRBV7-2; J gene: TRBJ2-1; CDR3 protein: CASSPRPYNEQFF; CDR3 DNA: TGTGCCAGCAGCCCACGTCCGTACAATGAGCAGTTCTTC
clone size: NA; D gene: NA; V gene: TRBV6-5; J gene: TRBJ1-4; CDR3 protein: CASSATVRTNEKLFF; CDR3 DNA: TGTGCCAGCAGTGCCACGGTTCGCACTAATGAAAAACTGTTTTTT
clone size: NA; D gene: TRBD1; V gene: TRBV5-1; J gene: TRBJ1-2; CDR3 protein: CASSLRDRGGYGYTF; CDR3 DNA: TGCGCCAGCAGCCTCCGGGACAGGGGTGGGTATGGCTACACCTTC
clone size: NA; D gene: TRBD2; V gene: TRBV4-3; J gene: TRBJ2-3; CDR3 protein: CASSQDHRGGARDTQYF; CDR3 DNA: TGCGCCAGCAGCCAAGATCATCGGGGGGGAGCGAGGGATACGCAGTATTTT
clone size: NA; D gene: NA; V gene: TRBV29-1; J gene: TRBJ2-1; CDR3 protein: CSVAGVSSYNEQFF; CDR3 DNA: TGCAGCGTTGCAGGGGTCAGCTCCTACAATGAGCAGTTCTTC
clone size: NA; D gene: TRBD1; V gene: TRBV7-9; J gene: TRBJ1-2; CDR3 protein: CASSFEGTGASVTF; CDR3 DNA: TGTGCCAGCAGCTTCGAAGGGACAGGGGCATCGGTGACCTTC
clone size: NA; D gene: NA; V gene: TRBV19; J gene: TRBJ2-5; CDR3 protein: CASSNLTARGETQYF; CDR3 DNA: TGTGCCAGTAGTAACCTGACGGCGCGTGGGGAGACCCAGTACTTC
clone size: NA; D gene: NA; V gene: TRBV7-3; J gene: TRBJ2-7; CDR3 protein: CASSLMAGQHYEQYF; CDR3 DNA: TGTGCCAGCAGCTTAATGGCGGGACAGCACTACGAGCAGTACTTC
clone size: NA; D gene: TRBD2; V gene: TRBV9; J gene: TRBJ2-1; CDR3 protein: CASSIRLAGPHNEQFF; CDR3 DNA: TGTGCCAGCAGTATTAGACTAGCGGGCCCGCACAATGAGCAGTTCTTC
clone size: NA; D gene: TRBD2; V gene: TRBV28; J gene: TRBJ2-5; CDR3 protein: CASSGEGGTQETQYF; CDR3 DNA: TGTGCCAGCAGTGGGGAGGGAGGGACCCAAGAGACCCAGTACTTC
clone size: NA; D gene: NA; V gene: TRBV7-2; J gene: TRBJ2-5; CDR3 protein: CASSPGQKETQYF; CDR3 DNA: TGTGCCAGCAGCCCTGGACAGAAAGAGACCCAGTACTTC
clone size: once; D gene: NA; V gene: TRBV19; J gene: TRBJ1-4; CDR3 protein: CASSIMWPTTNEKLFF; CDR3 DNA: TGTGCCAGTAGTATTATGTGGCCAACTACTAATGAAAAACTGTTTTTT
clone size: NA; D gene: TRBD1; V gene: TRBV4-3; J gene: TRBJ1-1; CDR3 protein: CASSLTGAGDTEAFF; CDR3 DNA: TGCGCCAGCAGCCTCACAGGGGCGGGGGACACTGAAGCTTTCTTT
clone size: NA; D gene: NA; V gene: TRBV5-1; J gene: TRBJ1-2; CDR3 protein: CASSLEADNYGYTF; CDR3 DNA: TGCGCCAGCAGCTTGGAGGCAGATAACTATGGCTACACCTTC
clone size: NA; D gene: NA; V gene: TRBV28; J gene: TRBJ1-1; CDR3 protein: CASTRQDLMNTEAFF; CDR3 DNA: TGTGCCAGCACCAGACAGGATCTTATGAACACTGAAGCTTTCTTT
clone size: few; D gene: NA; V gene: TRBV6-5; J gene: TRBJ1-1; CDR3 protein: CASSRENTEAFF; CDR3 DNA: TGTGCCAGCAGTAGAGAGAACACTGAAGCTTTCTTT
clone size: NA; D gene: NA; V gene: TRBV5-4; J gene: TRBJ1-2; CDR3 protein: CASTSTGRLLLNYGYTF; CDR3 DNA: TGTGCCAGCACTTCCACCGGACGGCTCCTCTTAAACTATGGCTACACCTTC
clone size: NA; D gene: NA; V gene: TRBV11-2; J gene: TRBJ1-1; CDR3 protein: CASSLDTFRGAFF; CDR3 DNA: TGTGCCAGCAGCTTAGATACGTTCAGGGGAGCTTTCTTT
clone size: NA; D gene: NA; V gene: TRBV7-6; J gene: TRBJ2-2; CDR3 protein: CASSLIAINTGELFF; CDR3 DNA: TGTGCCAGCAGCTTAATCGCTATTAACACCGGGGAGCTGTTTTTT
clone size: NA; D gene: NA; V gene: TRBV5-4; J gene: TRBJ1-3; CDR3 protein: CASSLAFDGPIYF; CDR3 DNA: TGTGCCAGCAGCTTGGCGTTTGATGGCCCCATATATTTT
clone size: NA; D gene: NA; V gene: TRBV18; J gene: TRBJ2-2; CDR3 protein: CASSPLSTITGTGELFF; CDR3 DNA: TGTGCCAGCTCACCCCTATCTACTATTACCGGCACCGGGGAGCTGTTTTTT